The 23 T cell receptor beta chains presented below share a single source sample, sequenced in a study of CD8+CD57+ T cells in acquired aplastic anemia. TCR beta VDJ and CDR3 profiling used genomic DNA as template. TCRdb itself ran the reads through MiXCR, one entry per CDR3 protein. The sample includes a few hundred thousand distinct CDR3 sequences, approximately 82% of them seen just once. Sequencing involved patients with CD8+CD57+ cell expansion previously shown by flow cytometry. The sample taken for sequencing was sorted CD4+, CD8+, or CD8+CD57+ T cells (not recorded which) from PBMCs. The receptors come from a human donor with aplastic anemia.

CDR3: CASSDRTSTHEQFF. The CDR3 DNA reads TGTGCCAGCAGCGATCGGACTAGCACCCATGAGCAGTTCTTC. The rearrangement joins TRBV9 to TRBJ2-1; 8 nucleotides line up with TRBD2. Germline V gives CDR1 SGDLS, CDR2 YYNGEE. Trimming at V came to 3 bases and at J to 8 bases, leaving 7 bases not matched to a gene. The CDR3 spans 14 residues.

A word on this clonotype: One junction end disagrees with the germline gene, perhaps due to a read error. The chain has TRBV7-2 and TRBJ1-2; TRBD1 is a possible D gene (5 bases). Germline loops: CDR1 SGHTA, CDR2 FQGNSA. This CDR3 is built from 16 residues. The CDR3 loop is CASRLARDGLVYDYTF. CDR3 DNA sequence: TGTGCCAGCAGATTGGCGAGGGACGGGCTCGTATATGACTACACCTTC.

With regard to this clonotype: At one end, the junction sequence differs from germline, possibly due to a read error. The chain employs TRBV7-6 and TRBJ2-1, with 7 bases fitting TRBD1. Germline V gene sequence: CDR1 SGHVS, CDR2 FNYEAQ. There are 12 residues in the CDR3. The CDR3 DNA sequence: TGTGCCAGTGGGGACAGAACAACCTTTCCTCCCTTC. Its translation: CASGDRTTFPPF. Together with reference TRBV7-6 and TRBJ2-1, the CDR3 gives the full variable domain: GAGVSQSPRYKVTKRGQDVALRCDPISGHVSLYWYRQALGQGPEFLTYFNYEAQQDKSGLPNDRFSAERPEGSISTLTIQRTEQRDSAMYRCASGDRTTFPPFGPGTRLTVL.

Regarding this clonotype: One junction end disagrees with the germline gene, perhaps due to a read error. The CDR3 spells CASSLAGGTDTQCF. The CDR3 DNA reads as TGTGCCAGCAGCCTAGCGGGGGGTACCGATACGCAGTGTTTT. The genes are TRBV7-9 and TRBJ2-3, with 11 positions matching TRBD2. In germline, CDR1 is SEHNR, CDR2 FQNEAQ (reference sequence). This CDR3 has 14 residues.

Points on this clonotype: The conserved closing phenylalanine or tryptophan is absent in this CDR3, likely reflecting a read error. The genes are TRBV7-8 and TRBJ1-5; D possibly corresponds to TRBD1 (6 bases). CDR1 is SGHVS and CDR2 is FQNEAQ in the germline V gene. With 5 bases removed from V and 7 bases from J, the gap between germline ends came to 12 bases. The CDR3 has 13 amino acids. Written as DNA, the CDR3 is TGTGCCAGCAGCCATACAGGGACCCAGCCCCAGCATTCC. Its protein product is CASSHTGTQPQHS.

V is TRBV6-1 and J is TRBJ1-4; tentative D call: TRBD1 (5 bases). V was shortened by 1 base and J by 13 bases, with 19 bases between the two germline ends. The CDR3 has 15 amino acids. The germline CDR1 and CDR2 sequences are MNHNS and SASEGT. This CDR3 is CASSEGGPNGLRLFF. The CDR3 DNA is TGTGCCAGCAGTGAAGGGGGACCGAATGGATTGAGACTGTTTTTT.

As concerns this clonotype: A read error may produce the germline difference seen at one junction end. J is TRBJ1-1 and V is TRBV5-6, with D unresolved. The CDR3 is 14 amino acids. Germline values: CDR1 SGHDT, CDR2 YYEEEE. The CDR3 here is CASSLEREWTEAFF. Here the CDR3 DNA reads TGTGCCAGCAGCTTGGAGAGGGAGTGGACTGAAGCTTTCTTC.

CDR3 protein: CASRGQVTGEQFF. Written as DNA, the CDR3 is TGTGCCAGCAGGGGACAGGTGACGGGTGAGCAGTTCTTC. This rearrangement joins TRBV2 to TRBJ2-1; 8 bases match TRBD1. The CDR3 extends over 13 amino acids. CDR1 SNHLY and CDR2 FYNNEI come from the germline V gene. The V gene end was trimmed by 6 bases and the J gene end by 9 bases; junction bases not matched to a gene: 7.

The V and J genes are TRBV7-9 and TRBJ2-6, with D perhaps TRBD2 (6 bases). The CDR3 extends over 16 amino acids. V was pared by 8 bases and J by 4 bases, with 18 bases between. Germline CDR1 reads SEHNR; CDR2 reads FQNEAQ (reference sequence). The CDR3 loop is CASRGAGSYGANVLTF. The CDR3 region has the DNA TGTGCCAGCCGCGGAGCGGGTAGCTACGGGGCCAACGTCCTGACTTTC.

This sequence joins TRBV7-3 and TRBJ2-7; 9 bases fit TRBD2. The CDR3 has 17 residues. The trim removed 4 bases at V and 5 bases at J, leaving 15 bases unmatched. Germline loops: CDR1 SGHTA, CDR2 FQGTGA. CDR3 sequence reads: CASSYKGAGTSNHEQYV. The DNA of the CDR3 is TGTGCCAGCAGCTACAAGGGGGCCGGGACTAGCAACCACGAGCAGTACGTC.

The V and J genes are TRBV5-5 and TRBJ2-3; D unresolved. Germline CDR1 reads SGHKS; CDR2 reads YYEKEE (reference sequence). Trimming took off 4 bases at V and 3 bases at J, with 9 bases between the two ends. The CDR3 is made up of 13 amino acids. CDR3 DNA: TGTGCCAGCAGCGACCATCCAACAGATACGCAGTATTTT. It codes for CASSDHPTDTQYF.

To note about this clonotype: The junction and the germline gene differ at one end; a read error may be behind it. The V call is TRBV7-9, the J call TRBJ2-5; D possibly corresponds to TRBD1 (5 bases). Germline V CDR1 and CDR2: SEHNR, FQNEAQ (reference sequence). The CDR3 consists of 14 residues. The CDR3 coding sequence is TGTGCCAGCACCACGCAGGGTTTGGAAAATTCACCCCTCTTC. Translation gives CASTTQGLENSPLF.

The DNA for the CDR3 is TGTGCCAGCAGCCTACCACGAGGGGCGGACACGCAGTATTTCTTT. Encoded protein: CASSLPRGADTQYFF. The chain uses TRBV7-8 and TRBJ1-1; D may be TRBD1 (5 bases). The CDR3 totals 15 residues. V was cut by 5 bases and J by 13 bases, with 26 bases left in between. Looked up from germline, CDR1 is SGHVS and CDR2 is FQNEAQ.

There are a few counts of this clonotype. J is TRBJ2-1 and V is TRBV7-6; D ambiguous. The germline gives CDR1 SGHVS, CDR2 FNYEAQ. Trimming took off 0 bases at V and 11 bases at J, with 20 bases between the two ends. The CDR3 is 16 residues long. CDR3 coding DNA: TGTGCCAGCAGCTTAGCCCACGGCGCAAAAAACACTCAGCAGTTCTTC. Translation: CASSLAHGAKNTQQFF.

The rearrangement uses TRBV7-8 and TRBJ2-5; TRBD2 is a possible D gene (5 bases). The V end lost 0 bases, the J end lost 14 bases, and 22 bases lay between the germline ends. Per the germline V gene, CDR1 is SGHVS and CDR2 is FQNEAQ. The CDR3 consists of 15 residues. Written as DNA, the CDR3 is TGTGCCAGCAGCTTAGCGGGCGGGCCCGAAACGACGTATTACTTC. Translating it yields CASSLAGGPETTYYF.

The chain combines TRBV13 with TRBJ2-3, with D possibly being TRBD2 (5 bases). The CDR3 length is 15 residues. V was cut by 5 bases and J by 1 base, with 13 bases left in between. The germline V gene encodes CDR1 PRHDT and CDR2 FYEKMQ (reference sequence). The DNA of the CDR3 is TGTGCCAGCAGCCTCACGAGGGAGCGCACAGATACGCAGTATTTT. Its protein is CASSLTRERTDTQYF.

The chain combines TRBV7-9 with TRBJ2-6; D may be TRBD2 (7 bases). CDR1 and CDR2 from the germline V gene are SEHNR and FQNEAQ (reference sequence). CDR3 size: 17 residues. With 7 bases removed from V and 9 bases from J, the gap between germline ends came to 25 bases. CDR3 loop: CASTLGGVHSADNVLTF. CDR3 nucleotide sequence: TGTGCCAGCACCCTAGGGGGGGTCCACTCTGCGGACAACGTCCTGACTTTC. Together with reference TRBV7-9 and TRBJ2-6, the CDR3 gives the full variable domain: DTGVSQNPRHKITKRGQNVTFRCDPISEHNRLYWYRQTLGQGPEFLTYFQNEAQLEKSRLLSDRFSAERPKGSFSTLEIQRTEQGDSAMYLCASTLGGVHSADNVLTFGAGSRLTVL.

In this sample, this clonotype turned up once. J is TRBJ2-3 and V is TRBV5-8, with D unclear. Germline V gene sequence: CDR1 SGHTS, CDR2 YDEGEE. V was clipped by 7 bases and J by 0 bases, with 9 bases between them. The CDR3 is 13 amino acids. CDR3 sequence reads: CASGVRSTDTQYF. CDR3 in DNA: TGTGCCAGCGGGGTTAGGAGCACAGATACGCAGTATTTT.

This clonotype came up a few times. This chain joins TRBV7-8 and TRBJ1-1; D unresolved. The V and J ends lost 5 bases and 4 bases respectively, with 8 bases between them. In germline, CDR1 is SGHVS, CDR2 FQNEAQ. The CDR3 spans 12 residues. The CDR3 loop is CASSPRGTEAFF. CDR3 sequence (DNA): TGTGCCAGCAGCCCGCGGGGCACTGAAGCTTTCTTT.

For this clonotype: A junction end diverges from the germline sequence, so it may reflect a read error. The genes are TRBV7-9 and TRBJ2-7, with TRBD2 matching over 8 bases. The CDR3 has 17 residues. Germline-derived CDR1 and CDR2 are SEHNR and FQNEAQ (reference sequence). CDR3 amino acids: CASSSGGGPSYGHEQYF. The CDR3 nucleotides read TGCGCCAGCAGCTCCGGCGGGGGGCCGTCCTATGGGCACGAGCAGTACTTC.

Concerning this clonotype: Germline and junction disagree at one end, which may indicate a read error. This chain joins TRBV7-2 and TRBJ2-2; D may be TRBD1 (6 bases). CDR3 length: 11 amino acids. CDR1 is SGHTA and CDR2 is FQGNSA in the germline V gene. CDR3 residues: CASSGTGGAVF. The CDR3 DNA follows: TGTGCCAGCAGTGGAACTGGGGGCGCCGTTTTT.

This clonotype was detected once. The CDR3 carries no conserved terminal phenylalanine or tryptophan, so it likely arises from a read error. Because the CDR3's place on the DNA is in doubt, the DNA is left out and the CDR3 is given as listed by TCRdb. The rearrangement uses TRBV7-8 and TRBJ2-3; the table assigns TRBD1, which was not confirmed against the DNA. 13 amino acids form the CDR3, both terminal residues included. The germline gives CDR1 SGHVS, CDR2 FQNEAQ. Here the CDR3 reads CASRGASGTDTQY.

The rearrangement uses TRBV10-1 and TRBJ1-5, with unresolved D. Germline V gives CDR1 WNHNN, CDR2 SYGVQD (reference sequence). This CDR3 contains 15 residues. The V end lost 2 bases, the J end lost 4 bases, and 12 bases lay between the germline ends. CDR3: CASSENGPPNQPQHF. The DNA of the CDR3 is TGCGCCAGCAGTGAGAACGGTCCACCGAATCAGCCCCAGCATTTT.